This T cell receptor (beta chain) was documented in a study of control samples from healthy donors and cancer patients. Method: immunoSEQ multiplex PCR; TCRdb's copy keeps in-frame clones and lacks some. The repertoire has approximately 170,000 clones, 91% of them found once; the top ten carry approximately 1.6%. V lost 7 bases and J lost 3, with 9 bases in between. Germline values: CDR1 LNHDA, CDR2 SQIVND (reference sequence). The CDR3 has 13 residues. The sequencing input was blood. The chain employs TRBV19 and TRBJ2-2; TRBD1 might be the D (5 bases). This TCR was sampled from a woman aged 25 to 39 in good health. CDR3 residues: CASKAGYTGELFF. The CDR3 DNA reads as TGTGCCAGTAAGGCAGGGTACACCGGGGAGCTGTTTTTT.